Each of the 31 T cell receptor beta chains below was sequenced from the same sample in a study of T cells after yellow fever vaccination. TCRdb re-derived calls from the 5' RACE reads in MiXCR, one entry per CDR3 protein. The sample records about 45,000 distinct CDR3 sequences, 6% to 7% being singletons. This specimen was CD8+ T cells not binding an NS4B(214-222) dextramer, sorted from PBMCs, taken 45 days after the yellow fever booster vaccination. The source of these receptors is a man aged 30 to 39 who received the YFV17D yellow fever vaccine.

This clonotype was counted at least ten times. V is TRBV15 and J is TRBJ2-3, with 8 bases lining up with TRBD2. The CDR3 is made up of 15 amino acids. The V gene's germline CDR1 is LNHNV and CDR2 YYDKDF (reference sequence). Trimming cost V 5 bases and J 2 bases; bases outside gene matches: 6. As DNA, the CDR3 is TGTGCCACCAGCGCCGGGGGGGGAACCACAGATACGCAGTATTTT. This gives the protein CATSAGGGTTDTQYF.

About this clonotype itself: Since a much larger clone is just one base distant, this may be a read error. The chain links TRBV27 to TRBJ2-1; D is perhaps TRBD1 or TRBD2 (5 bases each). The CDR3 loop spans 14 amino acids. Germline V gene data show CDR1 as MNHEY and CDR2 as SMNVEV (reference sequence). V lost 2 bases to trimming and J lost 9 bases, with 14 bases between them. CDR3: CASSLSGGNSEQFF. CDR3 bases: TGTGCCAGCAGTTTAAGTGGGGGTAACAGTGAGCAGTTCTTC.

This clonotype was seen more than once but under ten times. The chain carries TRBV5-1 and TRBJ2-7; 10 bases agree with TRBD2. J lost 2 bases, V lost 3 bases, and 2 bases had no gene match. The CDR3 is made up of 14 amino acids. From germline, CDR1 is SGHRS and CDR2 YFSETQ. The CDR3 DNA follows: TGCGCCAGCAGCTCCAGCGGGGGGGCCTACGAGCAGTACTTC. Residues: CASSSSGGAYEQYF.

This clonotype came up many times. The V gene is TRBV29-1, the J gene TRBJ2-1; the match to TRBD2 covers 7 bases. This CDR3 has 13 amino acids. J lost 4 bases, V lost 1 base, and 1 base had no gene match. CDR1 and CDR2 from the germline V gene are SQVTM and ANQGSEA. In DNA, the CDR3 is TGCAGCGTTGAAGCGGGAGGTTACAATGAGCAGTTCTTC. Translation: CSVEAGGYNEQFF.

This clonotype was counted at least ten times. The chain links TRBV4-2 to TRBJ2-1; 8 nucleotides agree with TRBD2. From germline, CDR1 is LGHNA and CDR2 YNFKEQ. Germline trimming cut 0 bases from V and 6 bases from J; bases unmatched to any gene: 13. The CDR3 loop spans 18 amino acids. CDR3 residues: CASSQEGGVAGRGNEQFF. As DNA, the CDR3 is TGTGCCAGCAGCCAAGAAGGTGGAGTAGCGGGGAGGGGCAATGAGCAGTTCTTC.

The sample holds a few counts of this clonotype. The chain couples TRBV20-1 to TRBJ2-7; D possibly corresponds to TRBD1 (6 bases). Germline V CDR1 and CDR2: DFQATT, SNEGSKA (reference sequence). This CDR3 has 13 residues. The V and J ends lost 5 bases and 2 bases respectively, with 13 bases between them. CDR3 DNA: TGCAGTGCTCAGGGGCACTCAACCTACGAGCAGTACTTC. Protein sequence: CSAQGHSTYEQYF.

This clonotype was seen ten or more times. The V gene is TRBV5-1, the J gene TRBJ2-1; 7 bases map to TRBD1. This CDR3 has 14 residues. V lost 4 bases to trimming and J lost 7 bases; unmatched junction nucleotides: 8. Germline V gene sequence: CDR1 SGHRS, CDR2 YFSETQ. The CDR3 reads CASSLAGGRNEQFF. The CDR3 DNA is TGCGCCAGCAGCCTCGCAGGGGGAAGGAATGAGCAGTTCTTC.

About this clonotype: A much bigger clone sits one base away, suggesting this may be a read error. V gene TRBV6-5 combines with J gene TRBJ2-4; a possible D gene is TRBD2 (5 bases). V was pared by 1 base and J by 2 bases, with 9 bases between. This CDR3 has 15 amino acids. Germline assignment: CDR1 MNHEY and CDR2 SVGAGI. CDR3 DNA sequence: TGTGCCAGCAGTTACTACGAGGGAACCAAAAACATTCAGTACTTC. Translated, it gives CASSYYEGTKNIQYF.

As regards this clonotype: Being one base from a much bigger clone, this may be a read error. The rearrangement uses TRBV16 and TRBJ1-1; no firm D call. This CDR3 is built from 14 residues. The germline gives CDR1 KGHSY, CDR2 FQNENV. CDR3 residues: CAGSQPPVGTEAFF. The CDR3 region has the DNA TGTGCCGGCAGCCAACCCCCGGTAGGCACTGAAGCTTTCTTT.

Many counts were recorded for this clonotype. The rearrangement joins TRBV10-3 to TRBJ1-1; D is unresolved. The CDR3 runs to 15 residues. Trimming cost V 2 bases and J 1 base, with 11 bases left between them. Per the germline V gene, CDR1 is ENHRY and CDR2 is SYGVKD. The CDR3 DNA is TGTGCCATCAGTGAGGGCGCTCAGCCGAACACTGAAGCTTTCTTT. Translated: CAISEGAQPNTEAFF.

V gene TRBV20-1 combines with J gene TRBJ2-1; a possible D gene is TRBD2 (5 bases). This CDR3 comprises 14 residues. From germline, CDR1 is DFQATT and CDR2 SNEGSKA (reference sequence). CDR3 region: CSVGLAAGYNEQFF. The CDR3 DNA is TGCAGCGTCGGCCTAGCTGCGGGCTACAATGAGCAGTTCTTC.

This clonotype appeared a few times. This chain joins TRBV20-1 and TRBJ2-1, with D hard to call. In germline, CDR1 is DFQATT, CDR2 SNEGSKA (reference sequence). The CDR3 is 13 residues long. V lost 5 bases to trimming and J lost 8 bases, with 16 bases between them. CDR3 residues: CSARRLAGYEQFF. The CDR3 DNA reads as TGCAGTGCTCGTCGTTTGGCCGGCTATGAGCAGTTCTTC.

This clonotype was detected ten times or more. J is TRBJ2-1 and V is TRBV14; D is unresolved. The V gene's germline CDR1 is SGHDN and CDR2 FVKESK. The CDR3 contains 15 residues. V dropped 0 bases and J dropped 8 bases, with 14 bases sitting between them. CDR3 bases: TGTGCCAGCAGCCAAGATGTGATTCGAGCCCATGAGCAGTTCTTC. Protein sequence: CASSQDVIRAHEQFF.

Worth noting for this clonotype: A much larger clone is a single base away; this may be a read error. This chain connects TRBV29-1 to TRBJ2-2; TRBD1 is a possible D gene (5 bases). In germline, CDR1 is SQVTM, CDR2 ANQGSEA. V was trimmed by 3 bases and J by 6 bases, leaving 14 bases between them. The CDR3 sequence is 14 residues long. The CDR3 DNA sequence: TGCAGCGTTGAGTGGCCCTACAGGTCCGGGGAGCTGTTTTTT. Translation gives CSVEWPYRSGELFF.

There are many counts of this clonotype. The chain uses TRBV20-1 and TRBJ2-2; D remains unclear. V shed 7 bases and J shed 7 bases, with 16 bases lying between them. CDR1 is DFQATT and CDR2 is SNEGSKA in the germline V gene (reference sequence). CDR3 length: 13 residues. CDR3 DNA: TGCAGTGTTTCTAGGACCCACGGCGGGGAGCTGTTTTTT. It codes for CSVSRTHGGELFF.

The genes are TRBV5-1 and TRBJ2-1; D gene ambiguous. The V end was cut by 1 base, the J end by 5 bases, with 10 bases between. The germline V gene encodes CDR1 SGHRS and CDR2 YFSETQ. The CDR3 loop spans 14 amino acids. CDR3 region: CASSLTGPDNEQFF. The CDR3 bases are TGCGCCAGCAGCTTGACTGGCCCGGACAATGAGCAGTTCTTC. The whole variable domain, remainder taken from reference TRBV5-1 and TRBJ2-1, is KAGVTQTPRYLIKTRGQQVTLSCSPISGHRSVSWYQQTPGQGLQFLFEYFSETQRNKGNFPGRFSGRQFSNSRSEMNVSTLELGDSALYLCASSLTGPDNEQFFGPGTRLTVL.

This clonotype occurred many times. The V and J genes are TRBV6-2 or TRBV6-3 and TRBJ2-1, with unresolved D. V was shortened by 6 bases and J by 6 bases, with 15 bases between the two germline ends. The CDR3 length is 14 residues. Per the germline V gene, CDR1 is MNHEY and CDR2 is SVGEGT. The CDR3 region is CASRTGDVANEQFF. CDR3 bases: TGTGCCAGCAGGACTGGAGACGTAGCCAATGAGCAGTTCTTC.

This clonotype was picked up many times. The chain recombines TRBV5-1 with TRBJ2-5; D is uncertain. Germline values: CDR1 SGHRS, CDR2 YFSETQ. V was cut by 5 bases and J by 2 bases, with 10 bases left in between. The CDR3 is made up of 13 amino acids. In DNA, the CDR3 is TGCGCCAGCAGGCTAGTCGGGCAAGAGACCCAGTACTTC. Amino acid sequence: CASRLVGQETQYF.

This clonotype appeared many times. The rearrangement links TRBV29-1 to TRBJ2-5; TRBD2 agrees at 13 bases. From germline, CDR1 is SQVTM and CDR2 ANQGSEA. The CDR3 is made up of 15 amino acids. Germline trimming cut 7 bases from V and 5 bases from J; bases unmatched to any gene: 10. The DNA of the CDR3 is TGCAGCGAACTACCGGGACTAGCGGGGTCTGAGACCCAGTACTTC. This translates into CSELPGLAGSETQYF.

This clonotype was detected many times. This chain uses TRBV10-3 with TRBJ2-2; 8 bases align to TRBD1. CDR1 is ENHRY and CDR2 is SYGVKD in the germline V gene. This CDR3 has 14 residues. V lost 8 bases to trimming and J lost 4 bases; unmatched junction nucleotides: 6. The CDR3 loop reads CAIVDRETTGELFF. CDR3 bases: TGTGCCATCGTGGACAGGGAAACCACCGGGGAGCTGTTTTTT.

The V gene is TRBV7-3, the J gene TRBJ2-1; D remains ambiguous. This CDR3 has 15 residues. Trimming took 1 base from V and 5 from J, leaving 12 bases between them. Per the germline V gene, CDR1 is SGHTA and CDR2 is FQGTGA. CDR3 sequence reads: CASSLMGSSHNEQFF. CDR3 in DNA: TGTGCCAGCAGCTTAATGGGTAGCAGCCACAATGAGCAGTTCTTC. The whole variable domain, filled in from reference TRBV7-3 and TRBJ2-1, reads GAGVSQTPSNKVTEKGKYVELRCDPISGHTALYWYRQSLGQGPEFLIYFQGTGAADDSGLPNDRFFAVRPEGSVSTLKIQRTERGDSAVYLCASSLMGSSHNEQFFGPGTRLTVL.

V usage is TRBV6-1 and J usage is TRBJ2-6, with D possibly being TRBD2 (5 bases). Trimming cost V 6 bases and J 1 base, with 13 bases left between them. The CDR3 covers 16 residues. Germline V gene data show CDR1 as MNHNS and CDR2 as SASEGT. The CDR3 nucleotides read TGTGCCAGCAGCCCAGATGAGGGTTCTGGGGCCAACGTCCTGACTTTC. Translating it yields CASSPDEGSGANVLTF.

This clonotype was detected many times. This chain links TRBV4-1 with TRBJ2-1; possibly TRBD2 for D (6 bases). The germline V gene encodes CDR1 MGHRA and CDR2 YSYEKL. The CDR3 extends over 15 amino acids. Trimming took 0 bases from V and 4 from J, leaving 10 bases between them. CDR3 in amino acids: CASSQDAGTYNEQFF. The CDR3 region has the DNA TGCGCCAGCAGCCAAGACGCGGGGACTTACAATGAGCAGTTCTTC.

Ten or more counts support this clonotype. The genes are TRBV27 and TRBJ1-6, with D unclear. Trimming took off 2 bases at V and 3 bases at J, with 5 bases between the two ends. Germline CDR1 is MNHEY and CDR2 is SMNVEV (reference sequence). This CDR3 region has 14 residues. CDR3 protein: CASSLELYNSPLHF. Written as DNA, the CDR3 is TGTGCCAGCAGTTTAGAGCTCTATAATTCACCCCTCCACTTT.

This clonotype was detected ten times or more. CDR3 coding DNA: TGTGCCAGCAGTTGGGGACTAGCGGGAGGAGTAAGGAATGAGCAGTTCTTC. Its protein is CASSWGLAGGVRNEQFF. J is TRBJ2-1 and V is TRBV27; 15 bases are shared with TRBD2. The CDR3 is made up of 17 amino acids. Germline V gene data show CDR1 as MNHEY and CDR2 as SMNVEV (reference sequence). The ends lost 4 bases at V and 7 bases at J; junction bases unmatched: 8.

This clonotype was counted only a few times. The chain couples TRBV7-2 to TRBJ2-7; maybe TRBD2 (5 bases). The CDR3 totals 13 residues. CDR1 and CDR2 from the germline V gene are SGHTA and FQGNSA. V lost 2 bases to trimming and J lost 3 bases, with 8 bases between them. CDR3 DNA: TGTGCCAGCAGCTTATGGGCGGGCTACGAGCAGTACTTC. This codes for CASSLWAGYEQYF.

This clonotype has ten or more counts. The rearrangement links TRBV20-1 to TRBJ2-7; a weak D match, TRBD1 (5 bases). Germline V gene data show CDR1 as DFQATT and CDR2 as SNEGSKA (reference sequence). The CDR3 runs 14 residues. The germline V and J ends were trimmed by 5 bases and 0 bases, with 14 bases remaining between them. The CDR3 region is CSAPGWGHSYEQYF. Here the CDR3 DNA reads TGCAGTGCTCCCGGCTGGGGCCACTCCTACGAGCAGTACTTC.

This clonotype was observed many times. V is TRBV10-2 and J is TRBJ2-7; the D gene could be TRBD1 or TRBD2 (5 bases each). CDR3 length: 12 amino acids. CDR1 WSHSY and CDR2 SAAADI come from the germline V gene. The V end lost 2 bases, the J end lost 6 bases, and 8 bases lay between the germline ends. The DNA for the CDR3 is TGCGCCAGCAGTGAGCCTGGGGGCGAGCAGTACTTC. Translation gives CASSEPGGEQYF.

The rearrangement joins TRBV14 to TRBJ2-3; D is uncertain. Per the germline V gene, CDR1 is SGHDN and CDR2 is FVKESK. V dropped 4 bases and J dropped 3 bases, with 5 bases sitting between them. CDR3 length: 12 amino acids. CDR3 nucleotides: TGTGCCAGCAGCCTAACGACAGATACGCAGTATTTT. Protein product: CASSLTTDTQYF.

This clonotype appeared many times. The chain has TRBV24-1 and TRBJ2-6; D is undetermined. V was shortened by 6 bases and J by 2 bases, with 4 bases between the two germline ends. Germline CDR1 reads KGHDR; CDR2 reads SFDVKD. The CDR3 totals 13 residues. The CDR3 loop is CATSSTGANVLTF. For the CDR3, the DNA is TGTGCCACCAGTTCCACTGGGGCCAACGTCCTGACTTTC.

This clonotype was seen at least ten times. The chain employs TRBV5-6 and TRBJ2-1; D possibly matches TRBD1 or TRBD2 (5 bases each). The CDR3 is made up of 14 amino acids. Deletions cut 0 bases from V and 10 bases from J, with 14 bases between. The germline CDR1 and CDR2 sequences are SGHDT and YYEEEE. CDR3 protein: CASSLVGPAPEQFF. CDR3 sequence (DNA): TGTGCCAGCAGCTTGGTGGGACCCGCTCCAGAGCAGTTCTTC.